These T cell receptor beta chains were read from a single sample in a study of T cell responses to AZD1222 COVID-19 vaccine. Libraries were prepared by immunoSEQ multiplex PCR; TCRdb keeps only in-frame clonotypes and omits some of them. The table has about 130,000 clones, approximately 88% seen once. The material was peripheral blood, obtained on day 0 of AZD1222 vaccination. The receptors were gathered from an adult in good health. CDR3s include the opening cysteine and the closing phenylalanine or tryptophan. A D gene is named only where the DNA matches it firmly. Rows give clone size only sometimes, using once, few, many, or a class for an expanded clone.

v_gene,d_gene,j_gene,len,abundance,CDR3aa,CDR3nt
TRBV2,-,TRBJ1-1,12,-,CASSDAGTEAFF,TGTGCCAGCAGTGATGCTGGGACTGAAGCTTTCTTT
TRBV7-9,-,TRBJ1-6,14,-,CASSPQSGESPLHF,TGTGCCAGCAGCCCTCAGAGTGGGGAATCACCCCTCCACTTT
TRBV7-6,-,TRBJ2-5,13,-,CASSLEGQETQYF,TGTGCCAGCAGCTTAGAGGGCCAAGAGACCCAGTACTTC
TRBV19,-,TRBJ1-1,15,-,CASSIQGLGNTEAFF,TGTGCCAGTAGTATTCAGGGTCTCGGGAACACTGAAGCTTTCTTT
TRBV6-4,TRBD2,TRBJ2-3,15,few,CASSDSRGGSDTQYF,TGTGCCAGCAGTGACTCGCGGGGGGGCTCAGATACGCAGTATTTT
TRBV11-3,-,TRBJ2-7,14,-,CASSLRPGSYEQYF,TGTGCCAGCAGCTTACGGCCCGGCTCCTACGAGCAGTACTTC
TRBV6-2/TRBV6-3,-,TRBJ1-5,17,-,CASSYSKLPWGDQPQHF,TGTGCCAGCAGTTACTCGAAATTACCGTGGGGCGACCAGCCCCAGCATTTT
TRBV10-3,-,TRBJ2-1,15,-,CAISDQGGDGNEQFF,TGTGCCATCAGCGACCAAGGGGGGGATGGGAATGAGCAGTTCTTC
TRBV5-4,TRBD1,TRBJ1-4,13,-,CASSVDGRGELFF,TGTGCCAGCAGCGTGGACGGCAGGGGGGAACTGTTTTTT
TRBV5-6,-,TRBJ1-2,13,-,CASSLEGPYGYTF,TGTGCCAGCAGCTTGGAGGGTCCCTATGGCTACACCTTC
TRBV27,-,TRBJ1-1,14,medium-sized,CASRPLAMNTEAFF,TGTGCCTCCCGGCCCTTAGCTATGAACACTGAAGCTTTCTTT
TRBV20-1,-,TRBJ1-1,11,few,CSARESTEAFF,TGCAGTGCTAGAGAAAGCACTGAAGCTTTCTTT
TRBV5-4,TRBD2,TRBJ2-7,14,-,CASRYPGTSNFQYF,TGTGCCAGCAGGTACCCCGGGACTAGCAACTTTCAGTACTTC
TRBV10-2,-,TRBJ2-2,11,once,CASTPGGELFF,TGCGCCAGCACCCCCGGGGGGGAGCTGTTTTTT
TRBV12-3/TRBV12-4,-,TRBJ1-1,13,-,CASRINMNTEAFF,TGTGCCAGCAGAATAAATATGAACACTGAAGCTTTCTTT
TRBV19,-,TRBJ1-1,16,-,CASRQSQGLWNTEAFF,TGTGCCAGTAGACAGAGTCAGGGGTTGTGGAACACTGAAGCTTTCTTT
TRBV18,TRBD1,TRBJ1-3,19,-,CASSPGLGQAPNSGNTIYF,TGTGCCAGCTCGCCGGGATTGGGACAGGCACCTAATTCTGGAAACACCATATATTTT
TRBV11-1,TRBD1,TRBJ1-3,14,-,CASRSTGSGNTIYF,TGTGCCAGCAGATCGACAGGGTCTGGAAACACCATATATTTT
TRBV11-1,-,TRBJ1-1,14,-,CASSTTVSASEAFF,TGTGCCAGCAGCACGACAGTCTCAGCCTCTGAAGCTTTCTTT
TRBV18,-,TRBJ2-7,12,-,CASSPRMEEQYF,TGTGCCAGCTCACCTAGAATGGAGGAGCAGTACTTC
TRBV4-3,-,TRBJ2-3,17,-,CASSPLTGTTSTDTQYF,TGCGCCAGCAGCCCTTTGACCGGGACCACCAGCACAGATACGCAGTATTTT
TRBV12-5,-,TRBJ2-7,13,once,CASGRQQGYEQYF,TGTGCTAGTGGCCGGCAACAGGGTTACGAGCAGTACTTC
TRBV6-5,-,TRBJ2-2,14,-,CASSSAGGSGELFF,TGTGCCAGCAGTTCGGCAGGAGGGTCCGGGGAGCTGTTTTTT
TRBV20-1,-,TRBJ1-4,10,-,CSAKREKLFF,TGCAGTGCCAAGCGGGAAAAACTGTTTTTT
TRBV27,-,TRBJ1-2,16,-,CASSANRDGVGYGYTF,TGTGCCAGCAGTGCTAACCGGGACGGGGTTGGCTATGGCTACACCTTC